This record looks at one TCR delta chain sequence and its context. TCRdb's protein for this DNA is that of a much larger clone and differs from the translation at residue 21, likely a read error; the protein shown is the DNA translation. This entry is derived from a study of gamma-delta T cells after stem cell transplantation. Germline V gene sequence: CDR1 TSWWSYY, CDR2 QGS. This CDR3 has 22 amino acids. TCRdb re-analyzed the RT-PCR reads via CATT. The repertoire holds more than 1,500 delta-chain clones, about 4.4% seen once, with 39% in the top ten. The receptor was isolated from a human donor. It is not recorded whose cells these are; they may come from a transplant donor. The sample comprised gamma-delta T cells. The rearrangement uses TRDV1 and TRDJ2, with 9 bases fitting TRDD2. The J call may be wrong; the DNA end is better matched by TRDJ1. The DNA of the CDR3 is TGTGCTCTTGGGGACCCCGGCCCCTTCCTACCCTGGGGGCCCAATTTTACAGCACAACTCATCTTT. It yields the protein CALGDPGPFLPWGPNFTAQLIF.